The 25 T cell receptor beta chains listed next were all sequenced from one sample in a study of T-cell reconstitution after alpha-beta-depleted transplantation in children. Unique molecular identifiers were used to barcode this TCRbeta library. TCRdb re-analysed the PCR reads in MiXCR, keeping a single row per CDR3 protein. Of 90,000 to 130,000 distinct CDR3 sequences detected, about a tenth appear once; the ten largest clones hold less than 35%. Sequenced here: PBMCs, sampled before TCRalphabeta/CD19-depleted stem cell transplant. The receptors originated from a boy between 2 and 15 years old with acute lymphoblastic leukemia, due to receive a stem cell transplant.

This clonotype was seen many times. J is TRBJ2-1 and V is TRBV2; D gene ambiguous. V lost 4 bases to trimming and J lost 6 bases, with 4 bases between them. The CDR3 runs to 11 residues. The germline CDR1 and CDR2 sequences are SNHLY and FYNNEI. CDR3 loop: CASSVRNEQFF. Here the CDR3 DNA reads TGTGCCAGCAGTGTCCGCAATGAGCAGTTCTTC.

This clonotype was detected a few times. The chain carries TRBV5-6 and TRBJ2-1, with D tentatively TRBD1 (6 bases). V was clipped by 6 bases and J by 3 bases, with 19 bases between them. Germline assignment: CDR1 SGHDT and CDR2 YYEEEE. The CDR3 is made up of 16 amino acids. Here the CDR3 DNA reads TGTGCCAGCAACATACAGGGAGCGAAGGGCTACAATGAGCAGTTCTTC. This sequence encodes CASNIQGAKGYNEQFF.

The V gene is TRBV5-5, the J gene TRBJ2-3; possibly TRBD1 or TRBD2 for D (5 bases each). Germline V gene lookup returns CDR1 SGHKS and CDR2 YYEKEE (reference sequence). V lost 5 bases, J lost 5 bases, and 18 bases lay in between. The CDR3 is made up of 15 amino acids. CDR3 protein: CASRILLGVGDTQYF. CDR3 bases: TGTGCCAGCAGGATTCTTTTGGGGGTTGGAGATACGCAGTATTTT. Full variable domain (outside the CDR3, taken from reference TRBV5-5 and TRBJ2-3): DAGVTQSPTHLIKTRGQQVTLRCSPISGHKSVSWYQQVLGQGPQFIFQYYEKEERGRGNFPDRFSARQFPNYSSELNVNALLLGDSALYLCASRILLGVGDTQYFGPGTRLTVL.

This clonotype has a handful of counts. This CDR3 is CASSLGLEYEQYF. CDR3 nucleotide sequence: TGTGCCAGCAGTTTGGGCCTTGAATACGAGCAGTACTTC. This rearrangement joins TRBV12-3 or TRBV12-4 to TRBJ2-7, with D uncertain. The CDR3 totals 13 residues. V was shortened by 3 bases and J by 4 bases, with 10 bases between the two germline ends.

This clonotype has a handful of counts. V is TRBV6-6 and J is TRBJ2-3; perhaps TRBD1 as D (6 bases). CDR3 length: 13 residues. Germline CDR1 MNHNY, CDR2 SVGAGI (reference sequence). Trimming took 10 bases from V and 7 from J, leaving 18 bases between them. CDR3 sequence reads: CAIRGEASNTQYF. In nucleotides, the CDR3 is TGTGCCATCAGGGGAGAGGCTTCTAATACGCAGTATTTT.

This clonotype was counted a few times. This chain links TRBV4-1 with TRBJ1-5, with 10 positions matching TRBD1. CDR1 is MGHRA and CDR2 is YSYEKL in the germline V gene. This CDR3 is built from 19 residues. V was clipped by 0 bases and J by 7 bases; unmatched bases: 15. CDR3 sequence reads: CASSQDPLQGQGSIQPQHF. CDR3 nucleotide sequence: TGCGCCAGCAGCCAAGATCCGCTCCAGGGACAGGGGTCCATACAGCCCCAGCATTTT.

The genes are TRBV27 and TRBJ1-1; unclear D gene. The V and J ends lost 6 bases and 3 bases respectively, with 14 bases between them. The CDR3 totals 14 residues. CDR1 MNHEY and CDR2 SMNVEV come from the germline V gene (reference sequence). CDR3 bases: TGTGCCAGCAGCTTACTCTCAGCGGACACTGAAGCTTTCTTT. This sequence encodes CASSLLSADTEAFF.

J is TRBJ2-4 and V is TRBV19; D is possibly TRBD1 or TRBD2 (7 bases each). CDR1 is LNHDA, CDR2 SQIVND, per germline (reference sequence). V gave up 5 bases and J gave up 6 bases, with 20 bases separating them. The CDR3 spans 16 residues. The CDR3: CASSFRTRGGRNIQYF. The CDR3 bases are TGTGCCAGTAGTTTCCGAACCAGGGGGGGGAGAAACATTCAGTACTTC.

This chain joins TRBV7-2 and TRBJ1-5; D uncertain. The V end lost 1 base, the J end lost 6 bases, and 7 bases lay between the germline ends. CDR3 size: 13 residues. Per germline, CDR1 SGHTA and CDR2 FQGNSA. The CDR3 DNA reads TGTGCCAGCAGCTTAGGGTATGTTCAGCCCCAGCATTTT. Encoded protein: CASSLGYVQPQHF.

In this sample, this clonotype turned up a few times. The chain links TRBV6-6 to TRBJ2-5; no reliable D call. Germline values: CDR1 MNHNY, CDR2 SVGAGI (reference sequence). This CDR3 contains 12 residues. V shed 8 bases and J shed 1 base, with 8 bases lying between them. The CDR3, as DNA: TGTGCCAGCCGATTCCCCCAAGAGACCCAGTACTTC. It codes for CASRFPQETQYF.

The rearrangement joins TRBV20-1 to TRBJ2-1, with D possibly called TRBD1 or TRBD2 (5 bases each). From germline, CDR1 is DFQATT and CDR2 SNEGSKA (reference sequence). V shed 1 base and J shed 4 bases, with 20 bases lying between them. CDR3 length: 17 amino acids. The CDR3 reads CSARANRDVGAYNEQFF. CDR3 DNA sequence: TGCAGTGCTAGAGCCAACCGGGACGTCGGGGCATACAATGAGCAGTTCTTC.

The CDR3 loop reads CASSLIQGGNSPLHF. CDR3 nucleotide sequence: TGCGCCAGCAGCTTAATCCAGGGAGGTAATTCACCCCTCCACTTT. This chain connects TRBV5-1 to TRBJ1-6, with a tentative D call TRBD1 (5 bases). The CDR3 is made up of 15 amino acids. V was trimmed by 2 bases and J by 6 bases, leaving 12 bases between them. In germline, CDR1 is SGHRS, CDR2 YFSETQ.

The rearrangement uses TRBV6-5 and TRBJ1-1; 7 bases map to TRBD1. The trim removed 6 bases at V and 6 bases at J, leaving 4 bases unmatched. The CDR3 consists of 12 residues. Germline lookup yields CDR1 MNHEY and CDR2 SVGAGI. The CDR3 nucleotides are TGTGCCAGCAGGTCAGGGGGTGCTGAAGCTTTCTTT. It specifies CASRSGGAEAFF.

Points on this clonotype: Sequence at one end of the junction differs from germline and may be a read error. The genes are TRBV14 and TRBJ2-1; no clear D. Germline V gives CDR1 SGHDN, CDR2 FVKESK. The CDR3 runs to 15 residues. The CDR3 loop is CARSQDLPTQHLQFF. The CDR3 region has the DNA TGTGCCAGAAGCCAAGATCTGCCTACCCAGCATCTTCAGTTCTTC.

The table lists this clonotype with a few counts. V gene TRBV20-1 combines with J gene TRBJ2-7, with D maybe TRBD2 (5 bases). The V end lost 6 bases, the J end lost 4 bases, and 16 bases lay between the germline ends. This CDR3 is 13 amino acids long. The germline gives CDR1 DFQATT, CDR2 SNEGSKA (reference sequence). The CDR3: CSASWRVVYEQYF. DNA of the CDR3: TGCAGTGCAAGCTGGCGGGTTGTTTACGAGCAGTACTTC.

V usage is TRBV29-1 and J usage is TRBJ2-1, with 7 nucleotides matching TRBD1. This CDR3 contains 14 residues. CDR1 and CDR2 (germline): SQVTM, ANQGSEA. With 4 bases clipped from V and 10 bases from J, the junction kept 13 bases outside the gene matches. CDR3 nucleotide sequence: TGCAGCGTTGTAGAAAGGGGGCAGACAACCGAGCAGTTCTTC. This encodes CSVVERGQTTEQFF.

This clonotype has a handful of counts. J is TRBJ2-1 and V is TRBV13, with no clear D. The CDR3 consists of 12 residues. Germline CDR1 PRHDT, CDR2 FYEKMQ (reference sequence). Deletions cut 2 bases from V and 9 bases from J, with 8 bases between. The CDR3, as DNA: TGTGCCAGCAGCTTAAGGACCGGTGAGCAGTTCTTC. Its protein product is CASSLRTGEQFF. Full variable domain (outside the CDR3, taken from reference TRBV13 and TRBJ2-1): AAGVIQSPRHLIKEKRETATLKCYPIPRHDTVYWYQQGPGQDPQFLISFYEKMQSDKGSIPDRFSAQQFSDYHSELNMSSLELGDSALYFCASSLRTGEQFFGPGTRLTVL.

The chain employs TRBV5-4 and TRBJ1-1, with 9 bases that match TRBD1. The CDR3 contains 15 residues. In germline, CDR1 is SGHNT, CDR2 YYREEE (reference sequence). J was trimmed by 3 bases and V by 1 base; bases with no gene match: 4. The CDR3 nucleotides are TGTGCCAGCAGCTTGTCCGGGACAGGGTACACTGAAGCTTTCTTT. This gives the protein CASSLSGTGYTEAFF.

This clonotype was seen a handful of times. The V and J genes are TRBV7-9 and TRBJ2-1, with D maybe TRBD2 (6 bases). Germline V gives CDR1 SEHNR, CDR2 FQNEAQ (reference sequence). This CDR3 region has 14 residues. With 1 base removed from V and 3 bases from J, the gap between germline ends came to 7 bases. CDR3: CASSLERVYNEQFF. CDR3 nucleotides: TGTGCCAGCAGCTTAGAGCGGGTCTACAATGAGCAGTTCTTC.

This clonotype has a count of ten or more. This chain connects TRBV6-5 to TRBJ2-3; possible D gene TRBD2, 6 bases. The CDR3 consists of 14 residues. The V and J ends lost 6 bases and 0 bases respectively, with 10 bases between them. The V gene's germline CDR1 is MNHEY and CDR2 SVGAGI. CDR3: CASRLAASTDTQYF. Here the CDR3 DNA reads TGTGCCAGCAGATTAGCGGCTAGCACAGATACGCAGTATTTT.

This clonotype was detected only a few times. The chain is built from TRBV18 and TRBJ1-1; D not resolved. CDR3 length: 14 amino acids. Looked up from germline, CDR1 is KGHSH and CDR2 is LQKENI. V shed 0 bases and J shed 1 base, with 6 bases lying between them. CDR3 in amino acids: CASSPPRRNTEAFF. For the CDR3, the DNA is TGTGCCAGCTCACCACCGAGGAGGAACACTGAAGCTTTCTTT.

This clonotype was detected ten times or more. The chain carries TRBV5-6 and TRBJ2-5; D remains ambiguous. V was trimmed by 4 bases and J by 0 bases, leaving 10 bases between them. The CDR3 is 14 residues long. Looked up from germline, CDR1 is SGHDT and CDR2 is YYEEEE. The CDR3 sequence: CASSERLDQETQYF. Written as DNA, the CDR3 is TGTGCCAGCAGCGAAAGGTTGGACCAAGAGACCCAGTACTTC. The whole variable domain, filled in from reference TRBV5-6 and TRBJ2-5, reads DAGVTQSPTHLIKTRGQQVTLRCSPKSGHDTVSWYQQALGQGPQFIFQYYEEEERQRGNFPDRFSGHQFPNYSSELNVNALLLGDSALYLCASSERLDQETQYFGPGTRLLVL.

This clonotype was observed at least ten times. CDR3 amino acids: CSARFSPGNTIYF. CDR3 in DNA: TGCAGTGCTAGATTTTCCCCTGGAAACACCATATATTTT. V gene TRBV20-1 combines with J gene TRBJ1-3; D is ambiguous. V gave up 2 bases and J gave up 2 bases, with 7 bases separating them. The CDR3 covers 13 residues. Germline V gene sequence: CDR1 DFQATT, CDR2 SNEGSKA (reference sequence).

The sample holds a few counts of this clonotype. V usage is TRBV5-1 and J usage is TRBJ2-1; D unclear. Germline CDR1 and CDR2: SGHRS and YFSETQ. This CDR3 contains 16 residues. The V end was cut by 0 bases, the J end by 0 bases, with 10 bases between. DNA of the CDR3: TGCGCCAGCAGCTTGGATCGCGCGAGCTCCTACAATGAGCAGTTCTTC. This encodes CASSLDRASSYNEQFF.

The chain carries TRBV7-8 and TRBJ1-5; the match to TRBD1 covers 8 bases. The CDR3 has 16 residues. V lost 2 bases, J lost 7 bases, and 10 bases stayed unmatched. Germline assignment: CDR1 SGHVS and CDR2 FQNEAQ. For the CDR3, the DNA is TGTGCCAGCAGCTTATTTAGCAGGGGGCTGGAACAGCCCCAGCATTTT. This codes for CASSLFSRGLEQPQHF.